The rows below give T cell receptor beta chains drawn from one sample of a study of cytomegalovirus exposure and HLA in healthy donors. Assay used: immunoSEQ multiplex PCR; TCRdb lists only in-frame clones, some missing. The table shows around 200,000 clones, with over 60% occurring only once. Input material: PBMCs. The receptor source for this set is a man aged 18-30 years in good health and CMV-seronegative. Each CDR3 is given with its conserved first and last residue. Fields, in order: J gene, V gene, CDR3 protein.

J: TRBJ2-5
V: TRBV7-9
CDR3: CASSSPLQGARHEETQYF

J: TRBJ1-2
V: TRBV5-6
CDR3: CASSLAGGGYTF

J: TRBJ1-1
V: TRBV12-5
CDR3: CASEAGTGDEAFF

J: TRBJ2-1
V: TRBV11-2
CDR3: CASSPAGLGNEQFF

J: TRBJ1-1
V: TRBV10-3
CDR3: CAISPNPGQLNTEAFF

J: TRBJ1-4
V: TRBV7-9
CDR3: CASSPPSLGQNEKLFF

J: TRBJ2-2
V: TRBV28
CDR3: CASRGRQGTVGELFF

J: TRBJ1-3
V: TRBV9
CDR3: CASSLGTWGSGNTIYF

J: TRBJ1-1
V: TRBV4-2
CDR3: CASSQEPVLGGAFF

J: TRBJ2-6
V: TRBV7-2
CDR3: CASSLLRFGANVLTF

J: TRBJ2-3
V: TRBV6-4
CDR3: CASSDPSTDTQYF

J: TRBJ2-3
V: TRBV4-2
CDR3: CASSHWSRLAGTTDTQYF

J: TRBJ1-1
V: TRBV11-2
CDR3: CASSVGQDTEAFF